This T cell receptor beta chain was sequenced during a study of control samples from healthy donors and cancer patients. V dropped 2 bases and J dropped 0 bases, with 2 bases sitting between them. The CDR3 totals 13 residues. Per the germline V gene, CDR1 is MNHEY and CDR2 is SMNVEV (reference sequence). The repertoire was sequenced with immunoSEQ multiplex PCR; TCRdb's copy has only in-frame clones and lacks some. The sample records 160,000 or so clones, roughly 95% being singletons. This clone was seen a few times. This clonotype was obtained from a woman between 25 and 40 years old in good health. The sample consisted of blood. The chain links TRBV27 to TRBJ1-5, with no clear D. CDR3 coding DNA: TGTGCCAGCAGTTTAGATAGCAATCAGCCCCAGCATTTT. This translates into CASSLDSNQPQHF.